The clone carrying this TCR beta chain was observed many times. Its matching antigen is unknown. The same CDR3 arises from other DNA sequences in this sample as well. V shed 1 base and J shed 7 bases, with 8 bases lying between them. Looked up from germline, CDR1 is SGHDN and CDR2 is FVKESK. CDR3 length: 13 amino acids. Patients had received no treatment of any kind before thyroid surgery. The source of the sample is a study of metastatic and nonmetastatic thyroid tumors. As for the study in general: Samples came from malignant and benign thyroid patients, and repertoires were compared across blood and tumor or nodule tissue. General study findings and limits: For both blood and tumor, malignant thyroid tumors reportedly showed significantly higher TCR beta diversity than benign nodules did.

TCRdb re-called clones from the PCR reads using MiXCR. The top ten hold roughly a sixth of the sample, which has tens of thousands of clones, about an eighth seen once. The receptor's source is a female donor with papillary thyroid cancer or a benign thyroid nodule (not recorded which). Some clones in this sample may be carry-over from other donors' samples. Sequenced input: blood. The chain carries TRBV14 and TRBJ1-5; D gene unclear. CDR3 sequence: CASSQGPFQPQHF. The CDR3, as DNA: TGTGCCAGCAGCCAAGGACCGTTCCAGCCCCAGCATTTT.